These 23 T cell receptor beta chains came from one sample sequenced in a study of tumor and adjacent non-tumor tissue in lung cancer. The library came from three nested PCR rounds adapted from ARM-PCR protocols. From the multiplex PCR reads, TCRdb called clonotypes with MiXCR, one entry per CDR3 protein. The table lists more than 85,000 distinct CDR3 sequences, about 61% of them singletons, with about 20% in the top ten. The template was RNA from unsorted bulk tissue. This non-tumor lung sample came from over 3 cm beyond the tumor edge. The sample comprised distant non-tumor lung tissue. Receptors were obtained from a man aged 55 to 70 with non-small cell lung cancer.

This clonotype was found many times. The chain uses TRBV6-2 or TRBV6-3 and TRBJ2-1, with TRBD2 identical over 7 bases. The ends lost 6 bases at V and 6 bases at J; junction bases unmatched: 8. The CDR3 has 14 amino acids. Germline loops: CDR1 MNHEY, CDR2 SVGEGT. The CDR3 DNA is TGTGCCAGCAGGGCCAGCGGGGTGGGCAATGAGCAGTTCTTC. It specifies CASRASGVGNEQFF.

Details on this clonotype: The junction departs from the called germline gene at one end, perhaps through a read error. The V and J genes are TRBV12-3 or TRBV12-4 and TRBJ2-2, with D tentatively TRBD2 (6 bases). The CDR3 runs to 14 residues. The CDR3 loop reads CAGSLRGWSGELFF. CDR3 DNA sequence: TGTGCCGGCAGTTTACGGGGGTGGTCCGGGGAGCTGTTTTTT.

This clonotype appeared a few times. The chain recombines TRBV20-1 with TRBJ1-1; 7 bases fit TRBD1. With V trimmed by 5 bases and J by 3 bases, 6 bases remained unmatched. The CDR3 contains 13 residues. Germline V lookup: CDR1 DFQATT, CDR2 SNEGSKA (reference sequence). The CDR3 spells CSAPQTGYTEAFF. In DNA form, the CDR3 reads TGCAGTGCTCCCCAGACAGGGTACACTGAAGCTTTCTTT.

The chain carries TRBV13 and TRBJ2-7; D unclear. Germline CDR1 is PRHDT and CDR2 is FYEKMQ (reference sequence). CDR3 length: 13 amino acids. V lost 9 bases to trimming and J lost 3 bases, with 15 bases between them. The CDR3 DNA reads TGTGCCAGTAGCACCTGGTCGGTCTACGAGCAGTACTTC. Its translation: CASSTWSVYEQYF.

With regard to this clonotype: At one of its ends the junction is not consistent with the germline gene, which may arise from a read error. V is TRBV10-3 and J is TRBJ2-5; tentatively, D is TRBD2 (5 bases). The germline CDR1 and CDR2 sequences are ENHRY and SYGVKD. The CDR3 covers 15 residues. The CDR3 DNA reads TGTGCCAGCACTCCGGGATTAGCGCCCCAAGAGACCCGGTACTTC. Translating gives CASTPGLAPQETRYF.

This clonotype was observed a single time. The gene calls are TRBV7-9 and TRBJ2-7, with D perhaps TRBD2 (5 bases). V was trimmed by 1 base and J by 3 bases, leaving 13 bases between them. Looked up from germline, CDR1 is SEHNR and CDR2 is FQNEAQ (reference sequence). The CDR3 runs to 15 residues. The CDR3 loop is CASSLGGPSFYEQYF. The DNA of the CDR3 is TGTGCCAGCAGCTTAGGGGGTCCTAGCTTCTACGAGCAGTACTTC.

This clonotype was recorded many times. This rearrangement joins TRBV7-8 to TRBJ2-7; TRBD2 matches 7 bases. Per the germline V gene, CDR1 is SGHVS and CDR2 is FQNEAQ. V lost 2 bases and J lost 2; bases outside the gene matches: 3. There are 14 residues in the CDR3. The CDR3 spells CASSLRLAAYEQYF. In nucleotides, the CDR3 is TGTGCCAGCAGCTTAAGACTAGCCGCCTACGAGCAGTACTTC.

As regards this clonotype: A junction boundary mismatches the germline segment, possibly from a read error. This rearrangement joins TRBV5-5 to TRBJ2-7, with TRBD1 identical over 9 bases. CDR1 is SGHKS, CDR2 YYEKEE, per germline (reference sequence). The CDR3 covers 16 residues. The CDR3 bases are TGTGCCAGCAGCTTGGACGGGACAGGGCCCTCCTACGAGCACTACTTT. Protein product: CASSLDGTGPSYEHYF.

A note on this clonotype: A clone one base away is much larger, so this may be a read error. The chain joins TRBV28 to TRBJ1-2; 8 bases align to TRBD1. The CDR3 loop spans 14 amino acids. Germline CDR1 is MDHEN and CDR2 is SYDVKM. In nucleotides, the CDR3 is TGTGCCAACAGTTTAAGACAGGGGAACTATGGCTACACCTTC. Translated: CANSLRQGNYGYTF.

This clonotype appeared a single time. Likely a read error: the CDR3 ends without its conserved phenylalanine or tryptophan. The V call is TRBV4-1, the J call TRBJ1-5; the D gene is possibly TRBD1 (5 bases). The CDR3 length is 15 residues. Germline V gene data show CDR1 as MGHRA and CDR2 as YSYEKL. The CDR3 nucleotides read TGCGGCAGCAGCCAAGACCAGGGTAGTAATCAGCCCCAGCATTCT. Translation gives CGSSQDQGSNQPQHS.

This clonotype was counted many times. The CDR3 nucleotides read TGCAGTGCTAGCCCCCAGACAGGGGGCCATGGCTACACCTTC. Amino acid sequence: CSASPQTGGHGYTF. The genes are TRBV20-1 and TRBJ1-2; 10 nucleotides align to TRBD1. The junction had 7 bases not matched to a gene; V was cut back by 3 bases and J by 6 bases. This CDR3 is 14 amino acids long. Germline V lookup: CDR1 DFQATT, CDR2 SNEGSKA (reference sequence).

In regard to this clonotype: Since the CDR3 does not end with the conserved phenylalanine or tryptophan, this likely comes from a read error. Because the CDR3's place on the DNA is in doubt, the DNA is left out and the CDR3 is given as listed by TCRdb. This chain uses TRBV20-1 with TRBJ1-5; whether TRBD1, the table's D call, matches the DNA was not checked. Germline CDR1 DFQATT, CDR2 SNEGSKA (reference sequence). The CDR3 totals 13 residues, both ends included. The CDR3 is CSASGGLNQPHHL.

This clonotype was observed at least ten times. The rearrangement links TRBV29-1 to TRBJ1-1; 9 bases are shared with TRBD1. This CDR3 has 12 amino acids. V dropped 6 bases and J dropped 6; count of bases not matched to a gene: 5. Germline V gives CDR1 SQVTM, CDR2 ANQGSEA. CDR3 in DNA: TGCAGCGTGGAACAGGGGGCGGCTGAAGCTTTCTTT. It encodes CSVEQGAAEAFF.

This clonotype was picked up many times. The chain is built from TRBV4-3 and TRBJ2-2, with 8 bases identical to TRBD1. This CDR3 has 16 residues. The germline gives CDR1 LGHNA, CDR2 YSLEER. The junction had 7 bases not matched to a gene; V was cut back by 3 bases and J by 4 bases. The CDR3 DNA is TGCGCCAGCAGCCAGGTTCAGGGGGCGAGCACCGGGGAGCTGTTTTTT. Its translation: CASSQVQGASTGELFF.

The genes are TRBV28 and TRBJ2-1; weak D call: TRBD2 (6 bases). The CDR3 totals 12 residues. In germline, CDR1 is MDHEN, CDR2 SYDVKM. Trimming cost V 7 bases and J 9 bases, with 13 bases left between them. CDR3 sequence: CASNLGGGEQFF. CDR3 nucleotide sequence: TGTGCCAGCAATTTGGGGGGAGGTGAGCAGTTCTTC.

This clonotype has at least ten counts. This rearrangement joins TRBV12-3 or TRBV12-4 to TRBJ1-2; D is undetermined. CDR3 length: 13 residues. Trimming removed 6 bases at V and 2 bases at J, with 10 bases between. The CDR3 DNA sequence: TGTGCCAGCAGCCCCCAGGCCAACTATGGCTACACCTTC. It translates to CASSPQANYGYTF.

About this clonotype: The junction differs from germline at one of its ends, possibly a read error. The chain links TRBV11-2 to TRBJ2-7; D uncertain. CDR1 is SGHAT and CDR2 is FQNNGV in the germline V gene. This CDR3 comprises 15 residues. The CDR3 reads CPSSLVGDGPYEQYF. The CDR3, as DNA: TGTCCCAGCAGCTTAGTCGGAGACGGCCCCTACGAGCAGTACTTC.

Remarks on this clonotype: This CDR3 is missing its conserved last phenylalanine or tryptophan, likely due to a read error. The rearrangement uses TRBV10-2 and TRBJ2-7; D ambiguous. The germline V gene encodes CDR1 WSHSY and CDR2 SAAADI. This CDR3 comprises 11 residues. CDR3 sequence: CTSKAAYEQYL. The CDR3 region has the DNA TGCACCAGCAAAGCCGCCTACGAGCAGTACTTA.

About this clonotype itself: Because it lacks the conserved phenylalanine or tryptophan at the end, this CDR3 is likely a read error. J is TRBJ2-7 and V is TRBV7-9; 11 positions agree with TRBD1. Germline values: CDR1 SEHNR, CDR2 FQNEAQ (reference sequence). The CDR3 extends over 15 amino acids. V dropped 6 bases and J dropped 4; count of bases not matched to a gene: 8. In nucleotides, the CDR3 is TGTGCCAGCAGACCAGCAGGGACAGGGGGTTACGAGCAGTACTTA. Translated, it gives CASRPAGTGGYEQYL.

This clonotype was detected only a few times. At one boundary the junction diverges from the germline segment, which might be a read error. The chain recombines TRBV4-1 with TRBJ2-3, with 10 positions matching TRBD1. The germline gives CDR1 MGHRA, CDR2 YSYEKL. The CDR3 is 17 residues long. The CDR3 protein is CASCQGRGQGVTDTQYF. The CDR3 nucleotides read TGCGCCAGCTGCCAAGGCCGTGGACAGGGGGTGACAGATACGCAGTATTTT.

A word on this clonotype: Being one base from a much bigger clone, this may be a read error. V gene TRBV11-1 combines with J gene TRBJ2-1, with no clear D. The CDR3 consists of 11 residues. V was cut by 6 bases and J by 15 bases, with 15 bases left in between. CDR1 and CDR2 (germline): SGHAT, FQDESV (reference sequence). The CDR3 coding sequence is TGTGCCAGCAGAACCGACATACCACTGTTCTTC. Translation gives CASRTDIPLFF.

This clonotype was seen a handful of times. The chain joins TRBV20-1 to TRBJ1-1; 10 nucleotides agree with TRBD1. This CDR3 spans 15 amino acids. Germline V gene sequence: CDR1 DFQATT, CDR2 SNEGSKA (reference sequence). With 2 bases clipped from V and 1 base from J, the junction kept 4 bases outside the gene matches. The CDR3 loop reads CSARPWDRGNTEAFF. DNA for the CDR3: TGCAGTGCTAGACCTTGGGACAGGGGGAACACTGAAGCTTTCTTT.

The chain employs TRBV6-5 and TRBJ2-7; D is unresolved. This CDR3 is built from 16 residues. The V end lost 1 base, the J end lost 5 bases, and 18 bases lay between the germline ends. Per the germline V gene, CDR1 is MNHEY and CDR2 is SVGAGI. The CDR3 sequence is CASSYFTNGTNDEQYF. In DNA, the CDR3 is TGTGCCAGCAGTTACTTCACTAACGGAACGAACGACGAGCAGTACTTC.